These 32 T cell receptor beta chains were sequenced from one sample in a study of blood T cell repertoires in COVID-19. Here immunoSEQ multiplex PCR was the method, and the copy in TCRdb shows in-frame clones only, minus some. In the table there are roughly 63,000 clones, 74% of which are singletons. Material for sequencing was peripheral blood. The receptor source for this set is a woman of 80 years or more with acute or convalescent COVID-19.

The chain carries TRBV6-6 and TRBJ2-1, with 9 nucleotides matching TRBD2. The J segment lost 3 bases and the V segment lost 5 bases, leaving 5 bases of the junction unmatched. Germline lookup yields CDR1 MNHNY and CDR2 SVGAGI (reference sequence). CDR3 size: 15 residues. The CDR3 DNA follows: TGTGCCAGCAGTACCCTAGCGGGACTCTACAATGAGCAGTTCTTC. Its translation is CASSTLAGLYNEQFF.

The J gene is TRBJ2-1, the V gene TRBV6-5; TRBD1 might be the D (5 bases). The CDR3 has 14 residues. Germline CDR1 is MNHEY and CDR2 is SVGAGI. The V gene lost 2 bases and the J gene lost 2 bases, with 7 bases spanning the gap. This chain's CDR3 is CASSYPTAYNEQFF. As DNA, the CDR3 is TGTGCCAGCAGTTACCCGACAGCCTACAATGAGCAGTTCTTC.

CDR3 loop: CASSVGQGLIDTQYF. CDR3 nucleotide sequence: TGTGCCAGCAGCGTGGGACAGGGGTTAATAGATACGCAGTATTTT. J is TRBJ2-3 and V is TRBV7-2; 10 bases match TRBD1. J gave up 5 bases and V 5 bases, and 7 bases lay outside the gene matches. CDR1 and CDR2 (germline): SGHTA, FQGNSA. This CDR3 is built from 15 residues. The variable domain in full, with the rest retrieved from reference TRBV7-2 and TRBJ2-3, is GAGVSQSPSNKVTEKGKDVELRCDPISGHTALYWYRQSLGQGLEFLIYFQGNSAPDKSGLPSDRFSAERTGGSVSTLTIQRTQQEDSAVYLCASSVGQGLIDTQYFGPGTRLTVL.

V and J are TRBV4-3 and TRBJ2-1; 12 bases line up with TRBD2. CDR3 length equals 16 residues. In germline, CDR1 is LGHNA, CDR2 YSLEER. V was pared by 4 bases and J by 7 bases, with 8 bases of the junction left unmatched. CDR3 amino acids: CASSRTMTSGRNEQFF. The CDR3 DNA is TGCGCCAGCAGCCGAACTATGACTAGCGGGAGAAATGAGCAGTTCTTC.

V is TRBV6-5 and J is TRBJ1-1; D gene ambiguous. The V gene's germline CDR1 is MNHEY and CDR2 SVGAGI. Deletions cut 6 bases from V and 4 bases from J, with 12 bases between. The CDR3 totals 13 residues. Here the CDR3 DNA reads TGTGCCAGCAGGCCCACCGGAGCCACTGAAGCTTTCTTT. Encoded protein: CASRPTGATEAFF.

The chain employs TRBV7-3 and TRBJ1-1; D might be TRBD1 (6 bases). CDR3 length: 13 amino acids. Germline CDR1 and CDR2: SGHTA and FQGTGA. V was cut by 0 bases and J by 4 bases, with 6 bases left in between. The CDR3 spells CASSLTGGTEAFF. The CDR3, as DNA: TGTGCCAGCAGCTTAACAGGGGGCACTGAAGCTTTCTTT.

The CDR3 is CASSKGQGRHEQYF. The CDR3 DNA follows: TGTGCCAGCAGTAAGGGACAGGGGCGCCACGAGCAGTACTTC. The chain links TRBV6-2 or TRBV6-3 to TRBJ2-7, with 10 bases aligning to TRBD1. Per the germline V gene, CDR1 is MNHEY and CDR2 is SVGEGT. The CDR3 consists of 14 residues. V was pared by 5 bases and J by 5 bases, with 6 bases of the junction left unmatched.

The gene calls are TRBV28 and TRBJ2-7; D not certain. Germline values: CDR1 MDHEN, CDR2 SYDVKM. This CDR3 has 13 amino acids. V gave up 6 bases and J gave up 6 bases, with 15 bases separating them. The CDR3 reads CASSVPGLPEQYF. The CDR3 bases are TGTGCCAGCAGCGTCCCGGGTCTTCCCGAGCAGTACTTC.

CDR3 residues: CASSPSGSTGELFF. CDR3 DNA sequence: TGTGCCAGTAGTCCTAGCGGGAGCACCGGGGAGCTGTTTTTT. The chain recombines TRBV19 with TRBJ2-2; 10 bases fit TRBD2. J lost 4 bases, V lost 5 bases, and 1 base had no gene match. Germline V lookup: CDR1 LNHDA, CDR2 SQIVND (reference sequence). The CDR3 totals 14 residues.

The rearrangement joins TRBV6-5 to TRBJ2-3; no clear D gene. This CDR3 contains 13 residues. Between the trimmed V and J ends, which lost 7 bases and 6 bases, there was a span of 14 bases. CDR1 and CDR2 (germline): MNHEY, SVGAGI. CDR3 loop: CASKLMGSDTQYF. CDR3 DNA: TGTGCCAGCAAGCTAATGGGCTCGGATACGCAGTATTTT.

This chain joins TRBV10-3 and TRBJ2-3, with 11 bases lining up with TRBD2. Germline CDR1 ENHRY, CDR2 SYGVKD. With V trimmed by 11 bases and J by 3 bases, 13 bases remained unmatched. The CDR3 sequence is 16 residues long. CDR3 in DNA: TGTGCCGCCAGCCCCGCGGCTAGCGGGGGGACAGATACGCAGTATTTT. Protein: CAASPAASGGTDTQYF.

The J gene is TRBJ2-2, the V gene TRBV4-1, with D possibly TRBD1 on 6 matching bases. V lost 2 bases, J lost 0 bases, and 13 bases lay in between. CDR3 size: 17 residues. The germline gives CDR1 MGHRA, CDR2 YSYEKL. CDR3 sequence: CASSQSTDRSNTGELFF. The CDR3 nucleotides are TGCGCCAGCAGCCAATCCACGGACAGATCGAACACCGGGGAGCTGTTTTTT.

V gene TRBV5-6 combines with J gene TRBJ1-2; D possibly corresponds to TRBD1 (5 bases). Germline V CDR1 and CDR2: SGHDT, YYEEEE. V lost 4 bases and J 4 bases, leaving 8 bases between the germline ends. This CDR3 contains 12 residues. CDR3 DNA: TGTGCCAGCAGCCCCACAGGCTATGGCTACACCTTC. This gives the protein CASSPTGYGYTF.

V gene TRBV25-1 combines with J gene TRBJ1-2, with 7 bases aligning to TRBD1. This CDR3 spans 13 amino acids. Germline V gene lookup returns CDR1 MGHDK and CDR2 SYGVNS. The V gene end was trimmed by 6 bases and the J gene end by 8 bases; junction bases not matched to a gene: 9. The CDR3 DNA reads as TGTGCCAGCAGAGCCACAGGGGCAGCGGGCTACACCTTC. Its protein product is CASRATGAAGYTF.

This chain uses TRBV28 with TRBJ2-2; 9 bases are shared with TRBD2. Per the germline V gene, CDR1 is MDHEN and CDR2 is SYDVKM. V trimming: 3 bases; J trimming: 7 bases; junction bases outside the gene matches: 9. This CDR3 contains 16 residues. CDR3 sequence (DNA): TGTGCCAGCAGTTTCGGGGCGGGAGGGCCGATCGGGGAGCTGTTTTTT. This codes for CASSFGAGGPIGELFF.

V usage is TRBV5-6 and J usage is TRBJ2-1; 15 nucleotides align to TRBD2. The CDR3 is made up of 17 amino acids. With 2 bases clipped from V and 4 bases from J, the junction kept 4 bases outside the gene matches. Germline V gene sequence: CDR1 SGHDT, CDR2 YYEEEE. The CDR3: CASSLGLAGGSYNEQFF. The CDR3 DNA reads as TGTGCCAGCAGCTTAGGACTAGCGGGAGGGTCTTACAATGAGCAGTTCTTC.

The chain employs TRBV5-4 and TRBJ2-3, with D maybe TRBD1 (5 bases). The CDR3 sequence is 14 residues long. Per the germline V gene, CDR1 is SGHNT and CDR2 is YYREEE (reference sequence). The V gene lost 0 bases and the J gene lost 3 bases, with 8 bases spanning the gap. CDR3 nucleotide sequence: TGTGCCAGCAGCTTGGATGCAGGGACAGATACGCAGTATTTT. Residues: CASSLDAGTDTQYF.

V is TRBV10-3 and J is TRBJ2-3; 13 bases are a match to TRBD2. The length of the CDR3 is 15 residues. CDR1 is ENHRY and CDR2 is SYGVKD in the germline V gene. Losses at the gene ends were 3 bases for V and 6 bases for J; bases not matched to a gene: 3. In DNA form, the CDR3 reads TGTGCCATCAGTGAAACTAGCGGGAGGGTGGATACGCAGTATTTT. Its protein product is CAISETSGRVDTQYF.

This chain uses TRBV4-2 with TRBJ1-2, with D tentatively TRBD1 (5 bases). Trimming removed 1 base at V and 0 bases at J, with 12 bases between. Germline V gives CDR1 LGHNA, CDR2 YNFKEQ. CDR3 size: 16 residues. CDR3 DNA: TGTGCCAGCAGCCAAGTTCAGGCGGACACTAACTATGGCTACACCTTC. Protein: CASSQVQADTNYGYTF.

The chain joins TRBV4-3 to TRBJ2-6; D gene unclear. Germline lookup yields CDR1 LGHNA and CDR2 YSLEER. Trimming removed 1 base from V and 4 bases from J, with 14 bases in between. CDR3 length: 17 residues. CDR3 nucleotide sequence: TGCGCCAGCAGCCAAGTGGCTTTCCCCCTGGGGGCCAACGTCCTGACTTTC. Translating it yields CASSQVAFPLGANVLTF.

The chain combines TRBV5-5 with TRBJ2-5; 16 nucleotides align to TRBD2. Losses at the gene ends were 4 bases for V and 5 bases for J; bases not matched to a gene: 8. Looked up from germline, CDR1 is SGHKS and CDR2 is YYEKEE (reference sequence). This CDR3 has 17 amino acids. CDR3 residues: CASSGGTSGRARETQYF. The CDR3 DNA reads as TGTGCCAGCAGCGGAGGGACTAGCGGGAGGGCCAGGGAGACCCAGTACTTC.

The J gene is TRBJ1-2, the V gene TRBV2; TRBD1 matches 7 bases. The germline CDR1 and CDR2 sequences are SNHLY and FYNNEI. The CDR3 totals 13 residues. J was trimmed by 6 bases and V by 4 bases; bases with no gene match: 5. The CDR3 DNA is TGTGCCAGCAGTGGTCAGGGGGGTAATGGCTACACCTTC. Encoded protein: CASSGQGGNGYTF.

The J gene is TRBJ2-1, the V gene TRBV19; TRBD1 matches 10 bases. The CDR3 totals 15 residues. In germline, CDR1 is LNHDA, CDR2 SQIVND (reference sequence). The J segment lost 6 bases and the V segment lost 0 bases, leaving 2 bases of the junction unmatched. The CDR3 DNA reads TGTGCCAGTAGTATAGACGGGACAGGGGTCAATGAGCAGTTCTTC. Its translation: CASSIDGTGVNEQFF.

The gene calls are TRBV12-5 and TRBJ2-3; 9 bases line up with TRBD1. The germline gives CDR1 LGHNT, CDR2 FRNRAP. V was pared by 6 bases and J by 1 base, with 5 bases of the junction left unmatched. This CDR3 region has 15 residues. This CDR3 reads CASGTGQGGTDTQYF. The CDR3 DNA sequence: TGTGCTAGTGGAACGGGACAGGGCGGCACAGATACGCAGTATTTT.

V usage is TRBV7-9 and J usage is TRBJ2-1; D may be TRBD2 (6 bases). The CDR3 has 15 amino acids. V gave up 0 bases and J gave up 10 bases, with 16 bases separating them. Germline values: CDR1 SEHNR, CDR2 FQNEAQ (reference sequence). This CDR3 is CASSLASGIGWEQFF. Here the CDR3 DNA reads TGTGCCAGCAGCTTAGCTAGCGGCATAGGGTGGGAGCAGTTCTTC.

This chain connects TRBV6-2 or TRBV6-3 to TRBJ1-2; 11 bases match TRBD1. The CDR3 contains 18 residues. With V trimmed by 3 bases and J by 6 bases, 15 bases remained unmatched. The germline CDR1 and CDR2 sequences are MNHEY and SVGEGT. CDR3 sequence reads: CASSYARDRGTPSHGYTF. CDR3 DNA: TGTGCCAGCAGTTATGCTCGGGACAGGGGGACACCTTCCCATGGCTACACCTTC.

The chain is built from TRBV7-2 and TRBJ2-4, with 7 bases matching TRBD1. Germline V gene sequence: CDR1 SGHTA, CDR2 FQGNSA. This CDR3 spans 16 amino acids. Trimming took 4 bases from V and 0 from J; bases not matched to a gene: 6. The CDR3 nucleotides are TGTGCCAGCAGCTACCGGGACAGCATAGCCAAAAACATTCAGTACTTC. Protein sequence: CASSYRDSIAKNIQYF.

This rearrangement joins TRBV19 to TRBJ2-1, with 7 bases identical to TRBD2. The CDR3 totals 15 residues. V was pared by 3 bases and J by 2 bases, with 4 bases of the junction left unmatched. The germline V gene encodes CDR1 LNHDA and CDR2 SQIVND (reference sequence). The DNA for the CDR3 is TGTGCCAGTAGTATGGGCGGGAGTGCCTACAATGAGCAGTTCTTC. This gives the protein CASSMGGSAYNEQFF.

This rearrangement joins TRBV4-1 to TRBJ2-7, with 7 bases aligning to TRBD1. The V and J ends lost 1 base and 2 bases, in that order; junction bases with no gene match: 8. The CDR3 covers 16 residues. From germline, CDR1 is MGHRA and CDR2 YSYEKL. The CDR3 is CASSQAVLQGTYEQYF. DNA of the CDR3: TGCGCCAGCAGCCAAGCCGTACTACAGGGGACCTACGAGCAGTACTTC.

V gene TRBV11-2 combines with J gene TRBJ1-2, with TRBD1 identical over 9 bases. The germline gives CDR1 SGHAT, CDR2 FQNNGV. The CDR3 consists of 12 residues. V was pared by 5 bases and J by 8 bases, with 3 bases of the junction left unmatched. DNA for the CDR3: TGTGCCAGCAGCCAGGGACAGGGCGGCTACACCTTC. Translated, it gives CASSQGQGGYTF.

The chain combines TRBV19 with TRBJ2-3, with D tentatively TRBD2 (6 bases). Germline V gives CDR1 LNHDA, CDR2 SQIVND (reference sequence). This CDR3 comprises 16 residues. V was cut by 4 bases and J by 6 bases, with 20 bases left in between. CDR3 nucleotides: TGTGCCAGTAGTACCCGATCTAGCGAAAGCCAGGATACGCAGTATTTT. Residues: CASSTRSSESQDTQYF.

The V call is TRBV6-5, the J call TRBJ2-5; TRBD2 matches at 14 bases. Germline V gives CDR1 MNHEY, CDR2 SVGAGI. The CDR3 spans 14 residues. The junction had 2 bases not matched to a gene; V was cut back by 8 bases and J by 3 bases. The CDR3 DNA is TGTGCCAGCGCGGGACTAGCGGGAGAAGAGACCCAGTACTTC. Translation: CASAGLAGEETQYF.